This T cell receptor (beta chain) was found in a study of T cell repertoires in cytomegalovirus infection (dated by TCRdb to the late 2010s). Regarding the research as a whole: The HLA type of each donor mattered for the analysis, because public TCR beta signatures pointed to carriage of CMV infection along with the matching HLA type.

Overall study results and their limits: The ex vivo response was dominated by HLA-C-restricted CMV-specific TCR beta clonotypes, and the single most frequent clonotype in two of eight donors was supplied by these HLA-C-restricted clonotypes. In both this cohort and an independent cohort of some 380 donors, the cumulative frequency of public TCR beta family members distinguished carriers of CMV infection plus the relevant HLA type.

Only a few counts were recorded for this clonotype. Its antigen is not yet known. No much larger clonotype is one base removed from it; base qualities were not supplied. The CDR3 spans 18 residues, from the cysteine through the phenylalanine. Only the CDR3 portion is preserved as DNA: 54 bases, with reading frame beginning at the first base. CDR1 and CDR2, looked up from the germline V gene, are MNHNS and SASEGT. V is reduced by 8 bases and J by 1 base, leaving a spacing of 21 bases between them. TCRdb shows the sequencer as Illumina HiSeq 1500. TCRdb redid the processing of the public reads, applying fastp at Q25 and MiXCR, and retained in-frame beta chains. Rows are combined by CDR3 protein, so each entry shows the most common genes and DNA. The sample records 250,000 to 300,000 distinct CDR3 sequences, under 30% of which are singletons. The ten biggest clones cover about 14% of the sample.

Material for sequencing was PBMCs. The chain employs TRBV6-1 and TRBJ2-6, and perhaps TRBD1 as D gene, on 6 matching bases. The source is a human donor in good health (CMV status not recorded). Some clones in this sample may be carry-over from other donors' samples. The DNA sequence is TGTGCCAGCGGAGGCAGCAGAGGGGGTGGATCTGGGGCCAACGTCCTGACTTTC. This sequence encodes CASGGSRGGGSGANVLTF.